Following are 26 T cell receptor beta chains from one sample sequenced in a study of CD8 T cells in Susac syndrome. Random hexamers served to reverse transcribe roughly 0.45 to 1 ug RNA. MiXCR, applied by TCRdb to the immunoSEQ multiplex PCR reads, yields one record per CDR3 protein. The table shows 67,000 or so distinct CDR3 sequences, with 93% occurring only once. Source material: CD4+ T cells from PBMCs. These receptors all stem from a human donor with Susac syndrome.

The chain uses TRBV28 and TRBJ2-2; 9 positions agree with TRBD2. CDR3 length: 16 residues. V gave up 6 bases and J gave up 6 bases; unmatched junction bases: 11. Per the germline V gene, CDR1 is MDHEN and CDR2 is SYDVKM. The chain's CDR3 is CASRLGGSGGSGELFF. The CDR3 DNA follows: TGTGCCAGCAGACTGGGGGGTAGCGGGGGATCCGGGGAGCTGTTTTTT.

The CDR3, as DNA: TGTGCCAGTAGTATTACTCGGCTCAGCGATGATGCTGAAGCTTTCTTT. Its protein is CASSITRLSDDAEAFF. V usage is TRBV19 and J usage is TRBJ1-1, with D uncertain. The germline CDR1 and CDR2 sequences are LNHDA and SQIVND (reference sequence). Trimming took 3 bases from V and 6 from J, leaving 20 bases between them. This CDR3 has 16 amino acids.

The gene calls are TRBV7-2 and TRBJ1-6; the D gene is possibly TRBD1 (6 bases). The V gene lost 5 bases and the J gene lost 7 bases, with 15 bases spanning the gap. The germline CDR1 and CDR2 sequences are SGHTA and FQGNSA. This CDR3 is built from 15 residues. CDR3 sequence (DNA): TGTGCCAGCAGCCCCAGGGCAGGGGAGAATTCACCCCTCCACTTT. It codes for CASSPRAGENSPLHF.

This clonotype turned up a few times. The CDR3 spells CSVGGGGYGELFF. The CDR3, as DNA: TGCAGCGTTGGGGGAGGGGGATACGGGGAGCTGTTTTTT. The chain recombines TRBV29-1 with TRBJ2-2; a weak D match, TRBD2 (7 bases). The CDR3 loop spans 13 amino acids. V lost 4 bases and J 7 bases, leaving 13 bases between the germline ends. Germline V gene sequence: CDR1 SQVTM, CDR2 ANQGSEA.

A note on this clonotype: The junction shows a germline mismatch at one end, possibly a read error. The rearrangement links TRBV3-1 to TRBJ1-1; weak D call: TRBD1 (6 bases). Germline CDR1 LGHDT, CDR2 YNNKEL (reference sequence). There are 17 residues in the CDR3. In nucleotides, the CDR3 is TGTGCCAGCAGCCAAGAACAGGGCTCCCCTCCGAACACTGAAGCTGTCTTT. The encoded protein is CASSQEQGSPPNTEAVF.

V and J are TRBV5-7 and TRBJ2-2; D remains unclear. TRBV5-7 qualifies as an ORF whose function is uncertain. Trimming cost V 5 bases and J 4 bases, with 15 bases left between them. There are 15 residues in the CDR3. As DNA, the CDR3 is TGTGCCAGCAGACACCGGTCGCCGGGCACCGGGGAGCTGTTTTTT. Its protein product is CASRHRSPGTGELFF.

This chain uses TRBV5-1 with TRBJ2-7; D is possibly TRBD1 or TRBD2 (5 bases each). This CDR3 spans 14 amino acids. V lost 4 bases and J lost 1, with 12 bases in between. Germline V gene lookup returns CDR1 SGHRS and CDR2 YFSETQ. The CDR3 here is CASSRDGLSYEQYF. In DNA, the CDR3 is TGCGCCAGCAGCCGGGACGGGCTTTCCTACGAGCAGTACTTC.

V is TRBV27 and J is TRBJ1-6, with a tentative D call TRBD1 (5 bases). This CDR3 comprises 16 residues. CDR1 and CDR2 from the germline V gene are MNHEY and SMNVEV (reference sequence). The V end lost 5 bases, the J end lost 10 bases, and 21 bases lay between the germline ends. The CDR3 nucleotides are TGTGCCAGCAGTCCCTCTGGCACCGGGGGTAGGTCACCCCTCCACTTT. It yields the protein CASSPSGTGGRSPLHF.

The CDR3 bases are TGCAGTGCTAGAGATGAGCGGCTAGCGGGGAACACCGGGGAGCTGTTTTTT. Protein product: CSARDERLAGNTGELFF. The J gene is TRBJ2-2, the V gene TRBV20-1, with 8 positions matching TRBD2. Germline trimming cut 0 bases from V and 1 base from J; bases unmatched to any gene: 7. Germline loops: CDR1 DFQATT, CDR2 SNEGSKA (reference sequence). The CDR3 runs to 17 residues.

This chain links TRBV7-9 with TRBJ2-3; tentatively, D is TRBD2 (7 bases). This CDR3 has 17 residues. Germline CDR1 and CDR2: SEHNR and FQNEAQ (reference sequence). Trimming pared 5 bases from V and 2 bases from J, leaving 20 bases between. The CDR3 nucleotides are TGTGCCAGCAGCCCCGATGGGGGGGGCGTGATCACAGATACGCAGTATTTT. It codes for CASSPDGGGVITDTQYF.

This sequence joins TRBV20-1 and TRBJ2-7; D is ambiguous. Deletions cut 5 bases from V and 2 bases from J, with 7 bases between. The CDR3 consists of 11 residues. Germline values: CDR1 DFQATT, CDR2 SNEGSKA (reference sequence). CDR3 residues: CSAPITYEQYF. CDR3 nucleotides: TGCAGTGCTCCAATTACCTACGAGCAGTACTTC.

The chain has TRBV20-1 and TRBJ1-6, with D possibly being TRBD1 (5 bases). In germline, CDR1 is DFQATT, CDR2 SNEGSKA (reference sequence). The germline V and J ends were trimmed by 1 base and 0 bases, with 13 bases remaining between them. CDR3 size: 17 residues. In DNA form, the CDR3 reads TGCAGTGCTAGAGTGGGGCAGAAGAGCTCCTATAATTCACCCCTCCACTTT. As protein: CSARVGQKSSYNSPLHF.

The chain joins TRBV6-2 or TRBV6-3 to TRBJ1-1; D might be TRBD1 (6 bases). Germline-derived CDR1 and CDR2 are MNHEY and SVGEGT. Trimming cost V 5 bases and J 1 base, with 11 bases left between them. The CDR3 length is 14 residues. CDR3 protein: CASSRDTGNTEAFF. The CDR3, as DNA: TGTGCCAGCAGTAGGGACACAGGGAACACTGAAGCTTTCTTT.

This rearrangement joins TRBV27 to TRBJ1-5; D remains ambiguous. The CDR3 is 16 residues long. Germline-derived CDR1 and CDR2 are MNHEY and SMNVEV (reference sequence). V was cut by 8 bases and J by 9 bases, with 26 bases left in between. In DNA, the CDR3 is TGTGCCAGCCCTCGAGAGGATTCCCGACGGCCCCCGCCCCAGCATTTT. Translation gives CASPREDSRRPPPQHF.

This rearrangement joins TRBV5-1 to TRBJ1-4; 11 nucleotides line up with TRBD1. This CDR3 is built from 16 residues. The germline gives CDR1 SGHRS, CDR2 YFSETQ. The V and J ends lost 1 base and 7 bases, in that order; junction bases with no gene match: 6. The DNA for the CDR3 is TGCGCCAGCAGCTTGACTGGGACAGGGGGTAGTGAAAAACTGTTTTTT. It yields the protein CASSLTGTGGSEKLFF.

The chain recombines TRBV7-9 with TRBJ2-7; 9 nucleotides align to TRBD1. The CDR3 is made up of 15 amino acids. The germline gives CDR1 SEHNR, CDR2 FQNEAQ (reference sequence). Trimming cost V 5 bases and J 3 bases; bases outside gene matches: 8. The CDR3 DNA follows: TGTGCCAGCAGCCAAACCGGGACAGGGCGCTACGAGCAGTACTTC. Translation gives CASSQTGTGRYEQYF.

V usage is TRBV15 and J usage is TRBJ2-5; D gene ambiguous. Trimming took off 2 bases at V and 1 base at J, with 11 bases between the two ends. The length of the CDR3 is 15 residues. Germline values: CDR1 LNHNV, CDR2 YYDKDF (reference sequence). The CDR3: CATSRPKIPQETQYF. Here the CDR3 DNA reads TGTGCCACCAGCAGACCTAAGATACCCCAAGAGACCCAGTACTTC.

This clonotype was counted a single time. The chain carries TRBV20-1 and TRBJ1-5; D gene unclear. The length of the CDR3 is 14 residues. Germline CDR1 and CDR2: DFQATT and SNEGSKA (reference sequence). The V and J ends lost 6 bases and 2 bases respectively, with 14 bases between them. CDR3 loop: CSAQPGRGNQPQHF. The DNA of the CDR3 is TGCAGTGCGCAGCCGGGCCGGGGCAATCAGCCCCAGCATTTT.

The V and J genes are TRBV18 and TRBJ2-7; the D gene is possibly TRBD1 (5 bases). CDR1 and CDR2 (germline): KGHSH, LQKENI. This CDR3 region has 14 residues. V lost 3 bases to trimming and J lost 3 bases, with 12 bases between them. The CDR3 here is CASSPRVTGYEQYF. The CDR3, as DNA: TGTGCCAGCTCACCCAGGGTGACCGGCTACGAGCAGTACTTC.

The chain links TRBV11-3 to TRBJ2-4; 13 nucleotides line up with TRBD2. This CDR3 has 14 residues. Looked up from germline, CDR1 is SGHNT and CDR2 is YENEEA. The V segment lost 3 bases and the J segment 11 bases; nucleotides outside the gene matches: 4. The CDR3 loop reads CASSLGLAGTFQYF. The CDR3 region has the DNA TGTGCCAGCAGCTTGGGACTAGCGGGGACCTTTCAGTACTTC.

The chain joins TRBV6-4 to TRBJ2-1; the match to TRBD1 covers 9 bases. Per germline, CDR1 MRHNA and CDR2 SNTAGT. The CDR3 runs to 15 residues. V shed 5 bases and J 5 bases; nucleotides not matched to a gene: 7. The CDR3 protein is CASSLQGAMNNEQFF. CDR3 DNA sequence: TGTGCCAGCAGTCTACAGGGGGCGATGAACAATGAGCAGTTCTTC.

The V call is TRBV6-5, the J call TRBJ1-1, with 7 bases fitting TRBD1. The CDR3 has 15 residues. The germline gives CDR1 MNHEY, CDR2 SVGAGI. The V gene end was trimmed by 0 bases and the J gene end by 4 bases; junction bases not matched to a gene: 5. The chain's CDR3 is CASSYSRGQSTEAFF. The CDR3 DNA reads as TGTGCCAGCAGTTACTCGAGGGGACAGAGCACTGAAGCTTTCTTT.

This rearrangement joins TRBV6-2 or TRBV6-3 to TRBJ2-6, with D perhaps given as TRBD1 or TRBD2 (5 bases each). V was clipped by 6 bases and J by 4 bases, with 13 bases between them. The CDR3 contains 15 residues. CDR1 is MNHEY, CDR2 SVGEGT, per germline. This chain's CDR3 is CASSHGGAGANVLTF. CDR3 bases: TGTGCCAGCAGCCATGGGGGAGCCGGGGCCAACGTCCTGACTTTC.

The rearrangement joins TRBV27 to TRBJ1-1, with D unclear. V gave up 2 bases and J gave up 0 bases, with 4 bases separating them. In germline, CDR1 is MNHEY, CDR2 SMNVEV (reference sequence). The CDR3 has 13 amino acids. CDR3 coding DNA: TGTGCCAGCAGTTTAAACATGAACACTGAAGCTTTCTTT. Its translation: CASSLNMNTEAFF.

The rearrangement uses TRBV20-1 and TRBJ1-2; D call uncertain. The CDR3 is made up of 13 amino acids. V was trimmed by 1 base and J by 4 bases, leaving 10 bases between them. Germline V gene sequence: CDR1 DFQATT, CDR2 SNEGSKA (reference sequence). The CDR3 is CSARAMGLYGYTF. The CDR3 coding sequence is TGCAGTGCTAGAGCAATGGGTCTCTATGGCTACACCTTC.

CDR3 nucleotide sequence: TGTGCCAGTAGTAGCCGCGGACAGTACCTTGGCTACACCTTC. Its protein product is CASSSRGQYLGYTF. The rearrangement joins TRBV19 to TRBJ1-2; maybe TRBD1 (6 bases). The germline gives CDR1 LNHDA, CDR2 SQIVND (reference sequence). This CDR3 has 14 residues. Trimming removed 4 bases from V and 7 bases from J, with 16 bases in between.